Following are 12 T cell receptor beta chains from one sample sequenced in a study of T cells in Graves' hyperthyroidism and ophthalmopathy. TCR beta CDR3 region amplification was performed from RNA transcripts. The TCR CDR3 was amplified in a first-round RT-PCR using the HTBI primer set. TCRdb re-called the multiplex PCR reads with MiXCR, one entry per CDR3 protein. Of approximately 640,000 distinct CDR3 sequences listed, 15% to 20% were seen once; the top ten hold 3.8%. The sequencing input was blood. The origin of the receptors is a woman under 40 with Graves' hyperthyroidism.

The chain recombines TRBV27 with TRBJ2-6; 9 bases are a match to TRBD1. The J segment lost 4 bases and the V segment lost 2 bases, leaving 9 bases of the junction unmatched. The CDR3 is 18 residues long. Germline-derived CDR1 and CDR2 are MNHEY and SMNVEV (reference sequence). The CDR3 sequence is CASSLIGQGRWGANVLTF. The CDR3 nucleotides are TGTGCCAGCAGTTTAATAGGACAGGGGCGGTGGGGGGCCAACGTCCTGACTTTC.

With regard to this clonotype: A clone one base away is much larger, so this may be a read error. J is TRBJ1-5 and V is TRBV2; D remains unclear. Per the germline V gene, CDR1 is SNHLY and CDR2 is FYNNEI. The CDR3 is made up of 12 amino acids. The CDR3 DNA reads as TGTGTCAGCAGTGAGGGCGATTCGCCCCAGCATTTT. It specifies CVSSEGDSPQHF.

In its sample, this clonotype was seen many times. This sequence joins TRBV28 and TRBJ2-7, with 7 positions matching TRBD1. The CDR3 contains 13 residues. CDR1 is MDHEN and CDR2 is SYDVKM in the germline V gene. With V trimmed by 3 bases and J by 3 bases, 2 bases remained unmatched. This CDR3 reads CASSFSGGYEQYF. The CDR3 DNA follows: TGTGCCAGCAGTTTTTCAGGGGGCTACGAGCAGTACTTC. Drawing the rest from reference TRBV28 and TRBJ2-7, the complete variable domain is DVKVTQSSRYLVKRTGEKVFLECVQDMDHENMFWYRQDPGLGLRLIYFSYDVKMKEKGDIPEGYSVSREKKERFSLILESASTNQTSMYLCASSFSGGYEQYFGPGTRLTVT.

The sample holds many counts of this clonotype. The V and J genes are TRBV20-1 and TRBJ1-5, with D possibly matching TRBD1 (6 bases). CDR3 length equals 14 residues. V lost 2 bases to trimming and J lost 6 bases, with 14 bases between them. Germline V gives CDR1 DFQATT, CDR2 SNEGSKA (reference sequence). The CDR3 DNA reads TGCAGTGCTAGATCCGGGGGCGGTGGTCAGCCCCAGCATTTT. This gives the protein CSARSGGGGQPQHF.

This clonotype was found a few times. The J gene is TRBJ2-5, the V gene TRBV20-1; no firm D call. This CDR3 has 11 amino acids. Germline values: CDR1 DFQATT, CDR2 SNEGSKA (reference sequence). Trimming took 3 bases from V and 5 from J, leaving 7 bases between them. The DNA of the CDR3 is TGCAGTGCTAGTCACGGGGAGACCCAGTACTTC. As protein: CSASHGETQYF.

In its sample, this clonotype was seen many times. This chain connects TRBV10-1 to TRBJ2-7; 10 positions match TRBD1. CDR3 length equals 15 residues. V lost 3 bases, J lost 5 bases, and 7 bases stayed unmatched. Germline CDR1 and CDR2: WNHNN and SYGVQD (reference sequence). The CDR3 DNA follows: TGCGCCAGCAGTGACACCGGGACAGGGGTGAACGAGCAGTACTTC. Amino acids: CASSDTGTGVNEQYF.

This clonotype was seen at least ten times. V usage is TRBV11-2 and J usage is TRBJ2-3; D gene ambiguous. The CDR3 loop spans 14 amino acids. The germline CDR1 and CDR2 sequences are SGHAT and FQNNGV. The germline V and J ends were trimmed by 1 base and 6 bases, with 11 bases remaining between them. CDR3 nucleotide sequence: TGTGCCAGCAGCTTAGGGTTCACATGGGATACGCAGTATTTT. Protein product: CASSLGFTWDTQYF.

Points on this clonotype: This may stem from a read error, because a much larger clone lies one nucleotide away. The rearrangement joins TRBV28 to TRBJ1-4; possibly TRBD1 for D (6 bases). This CDR3 contains 13 residues. Germline CDR1 MDHEN, CDR2 SYDVKM. The V end was cut by 6 bases, the J end by 10 bases, with 15 bases between. CDR3 amino acids: CASRGGGRGKLFF. As DNA, the CDR3 is TGTGCCAGCAGAGGAGGGGGTCGGGGAAAACTGTTTTTT.

This clonotype showed up just once. The chain combines TRBV28 with TRBJ2-1, with D unresolved. V was clipped by 6 bases and J by 9 bases, with 12 bases between them. Germline CDR1 and CDR2: MDHEN and SYDVKM. This CDR3 comprises 12 residues. Here the CDR3 DNA reads TGTGCCAGCAGCCAAGAGTCTAGTGAGCAGTTCTTC. It specifies CASSQESSEQFF.

This clonotype has just a few counts. Germline is not matched at one junction end, which may reflect a read error. The chain is built from TRBV28 and TRBJ2-2, with TRBD1 matching over 7 bases. The germline CDR1 and CDR2 sequences are MDHEN and SYDVKM. CDR3 size: 15 residues. The CDR3 loop is CASSNRGKSTGELFF. The CDR3 bases are TGTGCCAGCAGCAACAGGGGAAAATCAACCGGGGAACTGTTTTTT.

This clonotype was counted at least ten times. The CDR3 sequence is CASSFGSGRISYNEQFF. In nucleotides, the CDR3 is TGTGCCAGCAGTTTTGGTAGCGGGAGGATTTCCTACAATGAGCAGTTCTTC. V gene TRBV28 combines with J gene TRBJ2-1; 10 bases match TRBD2. CDR3 length: 17 residues. Germline CDR1 MDHEN, CDR2 SYDVKM. V shed 3 bases, J shed 1 base, and the junction held 6 bases outside the gene matches.

This clonotype was recorded at least ten times. The chain carries TRBV2 and TRBJ2-7; no clear D gene. The germline V and J ends were trimmed by 4 bases and 7 bases, with 5 bases remaining between them. The CDR3 has 10 residues. From germline, CDR1 is SNHLY and CDR2 FYNNEI. CDR3: CASSGTEQYF. CDR3 sequence (DNA): TGTGCCAGCAGTGGAACAGAGCAGTACTTC.